Listed here are 23 T cell receptor beta chains from one sample, sequenced in a study of technical replicates of blood from a few donors. Here immunoSEQ multiplex PCR was the method, and the copy in TCRdb shows in-frame clones only, minus some. The top ten clones hold around 0.25% of a sample with fewer than 95,000 clones, around 94% of them seen once. Input material: T cells isolated from PBMCs. All receptors come from a human donor in good health.

This clone was seen a single time. This chain uses TRBV11-2 with TRBJ2-1; D gene unclear. The germline CDR1 and CDR2 sequences are SGHAT and FQNNGV. The CDR3 totals 12 residues. V shed 2 bases and J shed 3 bases, with 2 bases lying between them. The CDR3 region is CASSLHYNEQFF. The CDR3, as DNA: TGTGCCAGCAGCTTACACTACAATGAGCAGTTCTTC. The entire variable domain, with the rest obtained from reference TRBV11-2 and TRBJ2-1, is as follows: EAGVAQSPRYKIIEKRQSVAFWCNPISGHATLYWYQQILGQGPKLLIQFQNNGVVDDSQLPKDRFSAERLKGVDSTLKIQPAKLEDSAVYLCASSLHYNEQFFGPGTRLTVL.

V usage is TRBV5-1 and J usage is TRBJ2-7, with D perhaps TRBD2 (5 bases). The germline V gene has CDR1 SGHRS and CDR2 YFSETQ. V gave up 1 base and J gave up 3 bases, with 17 bases separating them. The CDR3 contains 16 residues. In DNA, the CDR3 is TGCGCCAGCAGCTTGAGGGAGACATCTCTCTTCTACGAGCAGTACTTC. This codes for CASSLRETSLFYEQYF.

A single count supports this clone. V is TRBV27 and J is TRBJ2-3; 8 nucleotides match TRBD2. Trimming took 5 bases from V and 3 from J; bases not matched to a gene: 10. Germline assignment: CDR1 MNHEY and CDR2 SMNVEV (reference sequence). This CDR3 spans 16 amino acids. The CDR3 here is CASSEAGGHYTDTQYF. The CDR3 coding sequence is TGTGCCAGCAGTGAGGCGGGGGGCCATTATACAGATACGCAGTATTTT.

The rearrangement links TRBV6-5 to TRBJ2-2, with a possible D match to TRBD2 (6 bases). The length of the CDR3 is 14 residues. Germline lookup yields CDR1 MNHEY and CDR2 SVGAGI. Trimming pared 6 bases from V and 9 bases from J, leaving 17 bases between. The CDR3 region is CASRVLGGIRELFF. Here the CDR3 DNA reads TGTGCCAGCAGGGTATTGGGAGGTATCCGGGAGCTGTTTTTT.

The V and J genes are TRBV5-5 and TRBJ1-2, with D possibly matching TRBD1 (6 bases). The CDR3 is made up of 13 amino acids. CDR1 is SGHKS and CDR2 is YYEKEE in the germline V gene (reference sequence). Trimming cost V 4 bases and J 4 bases, with 11 bases left between them. The CDR3 DNA follows: TGTGCCAGCAGCGTAACAGGGATCTATGGCTACACCTTC. Translated: CASSVTGIYGYTF.

V is TRBV7-2 and J is TRBJ1-3; D not certain. The V end lost 4 bases, the J end lost 4 bases, and 17 bases lay between the germline ends. The CDR3 is made up of 16 amino acids. Germline lookup yields CDR1 SGHTA and CDR2 FQGNSA. The CDR3 DNA follows: TGTGCCAGCAGCTCACTAGGAAACGTCTGGGGAAACACCATATATTTT. This sequence encodes CASSSLGNVWGNTIYF.

The V gene is TRBV19, the J gene TRBJ2-3; weak D call: TRBD2 (5 bases). Germline V gene sequence: CDR1 LNHDA, CDR2 SQIVND (reference sequence). The germline V and J ends were trimmed by 7 bases and 0 bases, with 11 bases remaining between them. CDR3 size: 14 residues. CDR3 sequence (DNA): TGTGCCAGTAAGCTAGCAGCTAGCACAGATACGCAGTATTTT. Translating it yields CASKLAASTDTQYF.

V usage is TRBV18 and J usage is TRBJ1-3; D gene unclear. The germline V gene encodes CDR1 KGHSH and CDR2 LQKENI. This CDR3 contains 14 residues. V was pared by 10 bases and J by 0 bases, with 13 bases between. The CDR3 loop reads CATTTGSSGNTIYF. The CDR3 nucleotides are TGTGCCACCACAACGGGGAGCTCTGGAAACACCATATATTTT.

J is TRBJ1-2 and V is TRBV28; tentatively, D is TRBD1 (6 bases). Trimming took off 2 bases at V and 4 bases at J, with 14 bases between the two ends. The germline V gene has CDR1 MDHEN and CDR2 SYDVKM. The length of the CDR3 is 15 residues. CDR3 protein: CASSLQGKSAYGYTF. Written as DNA, the CDR3 is TGTGCCAGCAGTTTACAGGGGAAGTCGGCCTATGGCTACACCTTC.

This clone occurred once. The rearrangement uses TRBV4-2 and TRBJ2-7; 7 nucleotides match TRBD1. This CDR3 contains 16 residues. The germline V gene has CDR1 LGHNA and CDR2 YNFKEQ. The trim removed 3 bases at V and 4 bases at J, leaving 12 bases unmatched. CDR3 bases: TGTGCCAGCAGCCAGCCAGACAGGGAACTACCATACGAGCAGTACTTC. This encodes CASSQPDRELPYEQYF.

The gene calls are TRBV4-1 and TRBJ1-1; TRBD1 matches at 7 bases. The V gene's germline CDR1 is MGHRA and CDR2 YSYEKL. The trim removed 2 bases at V and 2 bases at J, leaving 5 bases unmatched. This CDR3 region has 15 residues. The CDR3 DNA reads TGCGCCAGCAGCCAACAGGGACAGCGAAACACTGAAGCTTTCTTT. Translation gives CASSQQGQRNTEAFF.

The sample holds a few counts of this clone. The chain employs TRBV7-6 and TRBJ1-4, with D possibly matching TRBD1 (5 bases). V was trimmed by 5 bases and J by 3 bases, leaving 13 bases between them. CDR3 length equals 15 residues. Germline CDR1 is SGHVS and CDR2 is FNYEAQ. The CDR3 protein is CASSRTLAANEKLFF. CDR3 sequence (DNA): TGTGCCAGCAGCCGGACACTTGCTGCTAATGAAAAACTGTTTTTT.

The chain employs TRBV7-9 and TRBJ1-5; TRBD1 is a possible D gene (5 bases). Between the trimmed V and J ends, which lost 2 bases and 7 bases, there was a span of 9 bases. This CDR3 contains 13 residues. Germline CDR1 is SEHNR and CDR2 is FQNEAQ (reference sequence). The CDR3 loop reads CASSLQGPQPQHF. CDR3 sequence (DNA): TGTGCCAGCAGCTTACAGGGTCCCCAGCCCCAGCATTTT.

The chain joins TRBV19 to TRBJ1-1; tentatively, D is TRBD1 (5 bases). The V end lost 1 base, the J end lost 4 bases, and 13 bases lay between the germline ends. CDR1 is LNHDA and CDR2 is SQIVND in the germline V gene (reference sequence). CDR3 length equals 15 residues. The DNA of the CDR3 is TGTGCCAGTAGTATAGTAGGCTTCGGGGGCACTGAAGCTTTCTTT. This sequence encodes CASSIVGFGGTEAFF.

The chain employs TRBV5-1 and TRBJ1-3; possibly TRBD1 for D (6 bases). Trimming took 8 bases from V and 0 from J, leaving 18 bases between them. CDR3 length: 16 amino acids. The V gene's germline CDR1 is SGHRS and CDR2 YFSETQ. CDR3 sequence (DNA): TGCGCCAGTGCCATGCGGACAGCGCTCTCTGGAAACACCATATATTTT. This translates into CASAMRTALSGNTIYF.

J is TRBJ1-5 and V is TRBV6-6; D not certain. CDR1 is MNHNY, CDR2 SVGAGI, per germline (reference sequence). This CDR3 has 15 residues. Trimming left V 7 bases short and J 1 base short, with 14 bases between. The CDR3 is CASKGRSMSNQPQHF. The CDR3 nucleotides are TGTGCCAGCAAAGGGAGGAGTATGAGCAATCAGCCCCAGCATTTT.

This sequence joins TRBV5-1 and TRBJ2-5; D gene ambiguous. The CDR3 contains 12 residues. Trimming pared 0 bases from V and 5 bases from J, leaving 5 bases between. CDR1 and CDR2 from the germline V gene are SGHRS and YFSETQ. The CDR3 nucleotides are TGCGCCAGCAGCTTGGCCTTGGAGACCCAGTACTTC. Translating it yields CASSLALETQYF.

The chain uses TRBV6-5 and TRBJ1-5, with no clear D. V was pared by 5 bases and J by 3 bases, with 5 bases between. The CDR3 has 12 residues. The germline gives CDR1 MNHEY, CDR2 SVGAGI. The CDR3: CASSPLNQPQHF. The CDR3, as DNA: TGTGCCAGCAGTCCCCTCAATCAGCCCCAGCATTTT.

This rearrangement joins TRBV6-5 to TRBJ2-7, with D tentatively TRBD1 (5 bases). This CDR3 region has 10 residues. Germline loops: CDR1 MNHEY, CDR2 SVGAGI. The V gene lost 7 bases and the J gene lost 5 bases, with 6 bases spanning the gap. As DNA, the CDR3 is TGTGCCAGCAAAGGGGACGAGCAGTACTTC. It translates to CASKGDEQYF.

V is TRBV6-5 and J is TRBJ2-5; maybe TRBD1 (5 bases). CDR1 is MNHEY and CDR2 is SVGAGI in the germline V gene. The CDR3 consists of 11 residues. The germline V and J ends were trimmed by 6 bases and 5 bases, with 7 bases remaining between them. Here the CDR3 DNA reads TGTGCCAGCAGGGGGCGCGAGACCCAGTACTTC. Its translation: CASRGRETQYF.

This chain links TRBV4-1 with TRBJ2-5, with TRBD1 as a possible D gene (5 bases). The CDR3 has 15 amino acids. Trimming removed 0 bases at V and 5 bases at J, with 13 bases between. Germline lookup yields CDR1 MGHRA and CDR2 YSYEKL. The CDR3 is CASSQDTGRWETQYF. For the CDR3, the DNA is TGCGCCAGCAGCCAAGATACAGGCAGATGGGAGACCCAGTACTTC.

The chain couples TRBV6-5 to TRBJ2-2, with D possibly TRBD1 on 5 matching bases. Germline V gives CDR1 MNHEY, CDR2 SVGAGI. Trimming removed 5 bases from V and 4 bases from J, with 11 bases in between. The CDR3 runs to 14 residues. CDR3 loop: CASSRGASTGELFF. In DNA, the CDR3 is TGTGCCAGCAGTCGTGGGGCATCCACCGGGGAGCTGTTTTTT.

The rearrangement links TRBV10-3 to TRBJ2-7; tentative D call: TRBD1 (5 bases). V gave up 4 bases and J gave up 0 bases, with 13 bases separating them. CDR3 length: 15 residues. Per germline, CDR1 ENHRY and CDR2 SYGVKD. CDR3 in DNA: TGTGCCATCAGTGGTACAGGTAGTTACTCCTACGAGCAGTACTTC. As protein: CAISGTGSYSYEQYF.